Following are 32 T cell receptor beta chains from one sample sequenced in a study of blood T cell repertoires in COVID-19. Clones were read by immunoSEQ multiplex PCR, and TCRdb kept only the in-frame ones, dropping some. This table holds approximately 150,000 clones, more than 85% found once. The sample comprised peripheral blood. These receptors all come from a woman aged 60-70 years with COVID-19, enrolled during active disease.

V and J are TRBV13 and TRBJ2-1, with D perhaps matching TRBD2 (6 bases). The V gene lost 7 bases and the J gene lost 3 bases, with 19 bases spanning the gap. The germline V gene has CDR1 PRHDT and CDR2 FYEKMQ (reference sequence). The CDR3 consists of 16 residues. The DNA for the CDR3 is TGTGCCAGCAAATGGAGGGGTAGCGGCCTCTACAATGAGCAGTTCTTC. Its protein product is CASKWRGSGLYNEQFF.

The J gene is TRBJ2-1, the V gene TRBV19; 7 positions agree with TRBD2. Unmatched junction bases numbered 13, after V lost 5 bases and J lost 3 bases. This CDR3 is 17 amino acids long. CDR1 LNHDA and CDR2 SQIVND come from the germline V gene (reference sequence). CDR3 sequence reads: CASSGPSVGGGYNEQFF. The CDR3 coding sequence is TGTGCCAGTAGTGGCCCCTCGGTGGGCGGGGGCTACAATGAGCAGTTCTTC.

This clone was counted only a few times. This chain uses TRBV13 with TRBJ2-3; perhaps TRBD2 as D (6 bases). The CDR3 contains 15 residues. Trimming removed 3 bases at V and 3 bases at J, with 13 bases between. Germline CDR1 and CDR2: PRHDT and FYEKMQ (reference sequence). The CDR3 coding sequence is TGTGCCAGCAGCTTGGGGGGTCGAATGACAGATACGCAGTATTTT. Its protein product is CASSLGGRMTDTQYF.

The chain carries TRBV20-1 and TRBJ2-7; D is unresolved. V was trimmed by 1 base and J by 6 bases, leaving 7 bases between them. This CDR3 has 11 residues. Germline V gene lookup returns CDR1 DFQATT and CDR2 SNEGSKA (reference sequence). The CDR3 loop is CSARAIGEQYF. CDR3 DNA: TGCAGTGCTAGAGCCATCGGCGAGCAGTACTTC.

The chain carries TRBV3-1 (or the pseudogene TRBV3-2) and TRBJ2-1, with D maybe TRBD2 (6 bases). V lost 5 bases, J lost 8 bases, and 22 bases lay in between. Germline lookup yields CDR1 LGHDT and CDR2 YNNKEL (reference sequence). This CDR3 has 16 amino acids. The CDR3 here is CASSIYGLTGGDEQFF. CDR3 nucleotides: TGTGCCAGCAGCATATACGGACTTACCGGAGGGGATGAGCAGTTCTTC.

The chain links TRBV19 to TRBJ1-2; D is unclear. The CDR3 sequence is 15 residues long. Germline V gives CDR1 LNHDA, CDR2 SQIVND (reference sequence). The V gene lost 1 base and the J gene lost 0 bases, with 9 bases spanning the gap. Here the CDR3 DNA reads TGTGCCAGTAGTATAGGCCAGGTGACTAACTATGGCTACACCTTC. Translation gives CASSIGQVTNYGYTF.

The V gene is TRBV3-1 (or the pseudogene TRBV3-2), the J gene TRBJ1-4; TRBD1 aligns across 9 bases. Trimming removed 2 bases from V and 5 bases from J; junction bases left unmatched: 3. CDR1 is LGHDT and CDR2 is YNNKEL in the germline V gene (reference sequence). The CDR3 consists of 15 residues. CDR3 sequence reads: CASSQRDRDNEKLFF. DNA of the CDR3: TGTGCCAGCAGCCAACGGGACAGGGACAATGAAAAACTGTTTTTT.

The chain employs TRBV5-4 and TRBJ1-1; TRBD1 might be the D (6 bases). The CDR3 sequence is 16 residues long. Germline V gives CDR1 SGHNT, CDR2 YYREEE (reference sequence). Trimming shortened V by 0 bases and J by 1 base, and 13 bases separated the two germline ends. The CDR3 bases are TGTGCCAGCAGCTTGGCCGAGGGGGGGGCGAACACTGAAGCTTTCTTT. Its protein is CASSLAEGGANTEAFF.

V usage is TRBV7-2 and J usage is TRBJ2-1; 7 nucleotides agree with TRBD2. Trimming cost V 0 bases and J 5 bases; bases outside gene matches: 4. The germline V gene has CDR1 SGHTA and CDR2 FQGNSA. This CDR3 has 15 amino acids. CDR3 sequence reads: CASSLAGGRNNEQFF. The CDR3 nucleotides read TGTGCCAGCAGCTTAGCGGGGGGGAGAAACAATGAGCAGTTCTTC.

The chain combines TRBV6-5 with TRBJ2-2, with 8 nucleotides matching TRBD2. V dropped 5 bases and J dropped 6; count of bases not matched to a gene: 8. The CDR3 runs to 15 residues. Germline loops: CDR1 MNHEY, CDR2 SVGAGI. This CDR3 reads CASSPGLDRPGELFF. The CDR3, as DNA: TGTGCCAGCAGTCCGGGACTAGACCGCCCCGGGGAGCTGTTTTTT.

The rearrangement links TRBV5-1 to TRBJ1-4; TRBD1 matches 7 bases. V gave up 5 bases and J gave up 8 bases; unmatched junction bases: 12. This CDR3 is built from 15 residues. Germline V lookup: CDR1 SGHRS, CDR2 YFSETQ. CDR3: CASSLQGLENEKLFF. Written as DNA, the CDR3 is TGCGCCAGCAGTTTACAGGGGCTTGAGAACGAAAAACTGTTTTTT.

This clone was detected once. The V gene is TRBV9, the J gene TRBJ1-2; no reliable D call. The CDR3 extends over 15 amino acids. The V end was cut by 0 bases, the J end by 10 bases, with 19 bases between. The germline V gene has CDR1 SGDLS and CDR2 YYNGEE. The CDR3 DNA is TGTGCCAGCAGCGTAGGGACTCATGGGCCTTGGGCCTACACCTTC. The encoded protein is CASSVGTHGPWAYTF.

This clone has only one observation. V gene TRBV10-3 combines with J gene TRBJ2-7, with TRBD1 matching 7 bases. This CDR3 spans 17 amino acids. Losses at the gene ends were 0 bases for V and 2 bases for J; bases not matched to a gene: 10. The V gene's germline CDR1 is ENHRY and CDR2 SYGVKD. The CDR3 sequence is CAISESKLDRETYEQYF. CDR3 nucleotides: TGTGCCATCAGTGAGTCGAAACTAGACAGGGAAACCTACGAGCAGTACTTC.

The chain carries TRBV29-1 and TRBJ2-2; TRBD1 matches at 8 bases. The germline gives CDR1 SQVTM, CDR2 ANQGSEA. V shed 4 bases, J shed 6 bases, and the junction held 7 bases outside the gene matches. This CDR3 has 14 amino acids. In nucleotides, the CDR3 is TGCAGCGTTGCTGGAGCAGGGGGCTCCGGGGAGCTGTTTTTT. Encoded protein: CSVAGAGGSGELFF.

The chain is built from TRBV18 and TRBJ1-2; possibly TRBD1 for D (5 bases). Germline-derived CDR1 and CDR2 are KGHSH and LQKENI. Trimming stripped 1 base from V and 9 bases from J, with 18 bases between. The CDR3 has 15 amino acids. CDR3 DNA sequence: TGTGCCAGCTCACCACAGAGAGTCAGGGAGGAGAGCTACACCTTC. Amino acids: CASSPQRVREESYTF.

The V call is TRBV3-1 (or the pseudogene TRBV3-2), the J call TRBJ1-4; D might be TRBD1 (5 bases). The CDR3 consists of 18 residues. V dropped 0 bases and J dropped 0 bases, with 14 bases sitting between them. Looked up from germline, CDR1 is LGHDT and CDR2 is YNNKEL (reference sequence). The CDR3 nucleotides are TGTGCCAGCAGCCAAGATTCGAGGAGGGGTCCAACTAATGAAAAACTGTTTTTT. Translation gives CASSQDSRRGPTNEKLFF.

The V call is TRBV7-2, the J call TRBJ2-7; 7 positions agree with TRBD1. Germline CDR1 SGHTA, CDR2 FQGNSA. This CDR3 has 15 residues. With 2 bases clipped from V and 3 bases from J, the junction kept 7 bases outside the gene matches. The CDR3 DNA reads TGTGCCAGCAGCTTACAGACAGGGCAGCGCTACGAGCAGTACTTC. It yields the protein CASSLQTGQRYEQYF.

This clone appeared once. The V gene is TRBV30, the J gene TRBJ1-1, with a weak D call TRBD1 (6 bases). The CDR3 has 11 residues. V lost 3 bases and J lost 6, with 8 bases in between. Germline CDR1 GTSNPN, CDR2 SVGIG (reference sequence). The CDR3 DNA reads as TGTGCCTGGAGACAGGGCGCTGAAGCTTTCTTT. Protein sequence: CAWRQGAEAFF.

This clone is a singleton in its sample. This chain links TRBV19 with TRBJ1-5; tentatively, D is TRBD1 (5 bases). The CDR3 covers 19 residues. Deletions cut 7 bases from V and 0 bases from J, with 25 bases between. The germline CDR1 and CDR2 sequences are LNHDA and SQIVND (reference sequence). CDR3 residues: CASKGSRTSGLHSNQPQHF. DNA of the CDR3: TGTGCCAGTAAGGGATCCCGGACATCGGGTCTCCATAGCAATCAGCCCCAGCATTTT. Supplemented by reference TRBV19 and TRBJ1-5, the full variable domain reads DGGITQSPKYLFRKEGQNVTLSCEQNLNHDAMYWYRQDPGQGLRLIYYSQIVNDFQKGDIAEGYSVSREKKESFPLTVTSAQKNPTAFYLCASKGSRTSGLHSNQPQHFGDGTRLSIL.

This clone was found a few times. This chain uses TRBV19 with TRBJ1-5; D might be TRBD1 (6 bases). This CDR3 has 14 amino acids. Germline assignment: CDR1 LNHDA and CDR2 SQIVND (reference sequence). Trimming pared 9 bases from V and 0 bases from J, leaving 12 bases between. The CDR3 nucleotides are TGTGCCAGCCGACAGGTCAATAGCAATCAGCCCCAGCATTTT. This sequence encodes CASRQVNSNQPQHF.

This clone was recorded a few times. This chain uses TRBV4-1 with TRBJ2-7, with 7 bases matching TRBD2. Germline V gene lookup returns CDR1 MGHRA and CDR2 YSYEKL. The CDR3 runs to 14 residues. The J segment lost 2 bases and the V segment lost 3 bases, leaving 4 bases of the junction unmatched. In nucleotides, the CDR3 is TGCGCCAGCAGCCAGAGGAGCGGGGCCTACGAGCAGTACTTC. Translation gives CASSQRSGAYEQYF.

The chain carries TRBV5-1 and TRBJ1-1; the D gene is possibly TRBD1 (6 bases). The V end lost 4 bases, the J end lost 3 bases, and 13 bases lay between the germline ends. Germline V gene lookup returns CDR1 SGHRS and CDR2 YFSETQ. The CDR3 totals 14 residues. CDR3 coding DNA: TGCGCCAGCAGCCCGACAGGAAGGGACACTGAAGCTTTCTTT. It specifies CASSPTGRDTEAFF.

The chain is built from TRBV9 and TRBJ1-1; D remains ambiguous. V lost 4 bases to trimming and J lost 4 bases, with 14 bases between them. This CDR3 is built from 14 residues. From germline, CDR1 is SGDLS and CDR2 YYNGEE. Here the CDR3 DNA reads TGTGCCAGCAGCCCCCTAGGAATTGCCACTGAAGCTTTCTTT. It codes for CASSPLGIATEAFF.

CDR3 region: CASSPNPTGYEQYF. Here the CDR3 DNA reads TGTGCCAGCTCACCCAACCCGACAGGCTACGAGCAGTACTTC. The chain uses TRBV18 and TRBJ2-7; D is perhaps TRBD1 (6 bases). V was clipped by 3 bases and J by 3 bases, with 12 bases between them. CDR3 size: 14 residues. Germline V gene sequence: CDR1 KGHSH, CDR2 LQKENI.

V and J are TRBV19 and TRBJ2-5; D possibly corresponds to TRBD1 (5 bases). Trimming took off 2 bases at V and 2 bases at J, with 12 bases between the two ends. Germline CDR1 and CDR2: LNHDA and SQIVND (reference sequence). CDR3 length equals 15 residues. DNA for the CDR3: TGTGCCAGTAGTATAATATCGGACATTCAAGAGACCCAGTACTTC. Translation gives CASSIISDIQETQYF.

The chain employs TRBV4-3 and TRBJ2-6; tentatively, D is TRBD1 (5 bases). There are 15 residues in the CDR3. The germline V gene encodes CDR1 LGHNA and CDR2 YSLEER. The V gene lost 3 bases and the J gene lost 0 bases, with 6 bases spanning the gap. This CDR3 reads CASSQTVSGANVLTF. The CDR3 DNA sequence: TGCGCCAGCAGCCAGACAGTCTCTGGGGCCAACGTCCTGACTTTC.

V gene TRBV28 combines with J gene TRBJ1-4, with 7 bases lining up with TRBD1. Trimming took 4 bases from V and 4 from J; bases not matched to a gene: 9. Germline CDR1 and CDR2: MDHEN and SYDVKM. The length of the CDR3 is 16 residues. The CDR3 sequence is CASSSTTGAGNEKLFF. For the CDR3, the DNA is TGTGCCAGCAGTTCCACCACAGGGGCGGGTAATGAAAAACTGTTTTTT.

The chain links TRBV25-1 to TRBJ1-2; a possible D gene is TRBD1 (5 bases). V shed 3 bases and J shed 8 bases, with 19 bases lying between them. The CDR3 is 15 residues long. Germline V gives CDR1 MGHDK, CDR2 SYGVNS. DNA of the CDR3: TGTGCCAGCAGTGATCCGGCAGGCAGGGTCAGCGGCTACACCTTC. Its protein is CASSDPAGRVSGYTF.

The chain has TRBV12-3 or TRBV12-4 and TRBJ1-5; the D gene is possibly TRBD1 (5 bases). The CDR3 is 13 residues long. Trimming took off 1 base at V and 6 bases at J, with 7 bases between the two ends. CDR3 sequence reads: CASSLGDSQPQHF. The DNA of the CDR3 is TGTGCCAGCAGTTTAGGGGACTCTCAGCCCCAGCATTTT.

This clone was seen a single time. The chain's CDR3 is CASSYSIGTGIYEQYF. The CDR3 DNA reads TGTGCCAGCAGTTACTCCATAGGGACAGGGATCTACGAGCAGTACTTC. The gene calls are TRBV6-2 or TRBV6-3 and TRBJ2-7; 9 positions agree with TRBD1. Germline V CDR1 and CDR2: MNHEY, SVGEGT. CDR3 size: 16 residues. V shed 0 bases, J shed 3 bases, and the junction held 6 bases outside the gene matches.

V gene TRBV5-6 combines with J gene TRBJ1-5; 10 bases match TRBD1. The length of the CDR3 is 17 residues. The germline gives CDR1 SGHDT, CDR2 YYEEEE. With V trimmed by 0 bases and J by 4 bases, 7 bases remained unmatched. In DNA form, the CDR3 reads TGTGCCAGCAGCTTGGACCACGGACAGGGGGTAAATCAGCCCCAGCATTTT. This translates into CASSLDHGQGVNQPQHF.

The V and J genes are TRBV4-1 and TRBJ2-2; a possible D gene is TRBD1 (6 bases). Between the trimmed V and J ends, which lost 7 bases and 1 base, there was a span of 19 bases. Germline CDR1 and CDR2: MGHRA and YSYEKL. The CDR3 loop spans 17 amino acids. The CDR3 nucleotides read TGCGCCAGCACCTATAGAGAAACAGGGCAGAACACCGGGGAGCTGTTTTTT. Translation gives CASTYRETGQNTGELFF.